A single sample gave rise to the 26 T cell receptor beta chains below, sequenced in a study of CD8 T cells in Susac syndrome. Random hexamers primed reverse transcription of about 0.5 to 1 ug RNA. TCRdb ran MiXCR on the immunoSEQ multiplex PCR reads and lists one entry per CDR3 protein. This sample carries fewer than 250,000 distinct CDR3 sequences, 92% of them seen once, and the ten largest clones take approximately 0.13%. Source material: CD8+ T cells from PBMCs. These TCRs come from a human donor with multiple sclerosis.

The chain is built from TRBV3-1 and TRBJ2-1; TRBD1 or TRBD2 may be the D gene (5 bases each). The CDR3 has 16 amino acids. Trimming removed 8 bases at V and 0 bases at J, with 17 bases between. Germline V gene data show CDR1 as LGHDT and CDR2 as YNNKEL (reference sequence). The CDR3 sequence is CASQPSGTGSYNEQFF. In nucleotides, the CDR3 is TGTGCCAGCCAACCGTCCGGGACGGGCTCCTACAATGAGCAGTTCTTC.

The chain carries TRBV7-3 and TRBJ2-1, with D tentatively TRBD1 (5 bases). The CDR3 contains 15 residues. Germline V gene data show CDR1 as SGHTA and CDR2 as FQGTGA. V lost 6 bases and J 4 bases, leaving 16 bases between the germline ends. In DNA form, the CDR3 reads TGTGCCAGCAGTCTTAGTGACTCAGGGTACAATGAGCAGTTCTTC. The encoded protein is CASSLSDSGYNEQFF.

The chain combines TRBV9 with TRBJ2-1, with TRBD1 identical over 8 bases. The V gene's germline CDR1 is SGDLS and CDR2 YYNGEE. There are 16 residues in the CDR3. V trimming: 4 bases; J trimming: 0 bases; junction bases outside the gene matches: 6. Here the CDR3 DNA reads TGTGCCAGCAGCCCCAGGGGGCCGGGCTCCTACAATGAGCAGTTCTTC. It yields the protein CASSPRGPGSYNEQFF.

This clonotype has more than one count but fewer than ten. The chain has TRBV7-9 and TRBJ1-1; 10 bases fit TRBD1. Germline-derived CDR1 and CDR2 are SEHNR and FQNEAQ (reference sequence). V lost 6 bases to trimming and J lost 10 bases; unmatched junction nucleotides: 14. The CDR3 extends over 15 amino acids. CDR3 region: CASSVSTGGPVGAFF. DNA of the CDR3: TGTGCCAGCAGTGTTTCGACAGGGGGCCCGGTGGGAGCTTTCTTT. Variable domain in full (rest from reference TRBV7-9 and TRBJ1-1): DTGVSQNPRHKITKRGQNVTFRCDPISEHNRLYWYRQTLGQGPEFLTYFQNEAQLEKSRLLSDRFSAERPKGSFSTLEIQRTEQGDSAMYLCASSVSTGGPVGAFFGQGTRLTVV.

The chain couples TRBV30 to TRBJ2-2, with a possible D match to TRBD1 (6 bases). CDR1 GTSNPN and CDR2 SVGIG come from the germline V gene (reference sequence). The CDR3 length is 12 residues. Trimming took 0 bases from V and 7 from J, leaving 6 bases between them. The DNA for the CDR3 is TGTGCCTGGAGTGTAGGGGGCGGGGAGCTGTTTTTT. Translated: CAWSVGGGELFF.

This chain joins TRBV27 and TRBJ2-7, with D perhaps matching TRBD2 (6 bases). Between the trimmed V and J ends, which lost 6 bases and 2 bases, there was a span of 17 bases. This CDR3 region has 15 residues. CDR1 MNHEY and CDR2 SMNVEV come from the germline V gene (reference sequence). CDR3 nucleotides: TGTGCCAGCAGCCGAGGAGGGCCGCTTGCCTACGAGCAGTACTTC. Translating it yields CASSRGGPLAYEQYF.

CDR3 sequence (DNA): TGCGCCAGCAGCTTGGCCTCGGGGGGGGGAACTGAAGCTTTCTTT. Encoded protein: CASSLASGGGTEAFF. The chain is built from TRBV5-1 and TRBJ1-1, with a tentative D call TRBD1 (5 bases). The V gene's germline CDR1 is SGHRS and CDR2 YFSETQ. Trimming pared 0 bases from V and 5 bases from J, leaving 14 bases between. The CDR3 is 15 residues long.

J is TRBJ2-1 and V is TRBV7-9; 9 bases line up with TRBD2. The CDR3 is 15 amino acids. Germline loops: CDR1 SEHNR, CDR2 FQNEAQ (reference sequence). V dropped 5 bases and J dropped 5; count of bases not matched to a gene: 7. CDR3 sequence reads: CASSEAGGGNNEQFF. CDR3 nucleotides: TGTGCCAGCAGCGAAGCGGGAGGCGGAAACAATGAGCAGTTCTTC.

The genes are TRBV19 and TRBJ2-7; a possible D gene is TRBD1 (6 bases). Trimming left V 1 base short and J 2 bases short, with 12 bases between. Per the germline V gene, CDR1 is LNHDA and CDR2 is SQIVND (reference sequence). This CDR3 region has 15 residues. CDR3 protein: CASSIGRGQAYEQYF. The CDR3 nucleotides read TGTGCCAGTAGTATAGGCAGGGGTCAGGCCTACGAGCAGTACTTC.

The chain uses TRBV4-3 and TRBJ1-1; TRBD1 might be the D (5 bases). Trimming took 4 bases from V and 12 from J, leaving 30 bases between them. There are 17 residues in the CDR3. CDR1 and CDR2 (germline): LGHNA, YSLEER. In DNA, the CDR3 is TGCGCCAGCAGCCCTGGAGTGGGGGAGAGGAGGGTGATGAAGACTTTCTTT. The encoded protein is CASSPGVGERRVMKTFF.

The V call is TRBV28, the J call TRBJ1-1; D gene uncertain. The V and J ends lost 2 bases and 0 bases respectively, with 10 bases between them. CDR1 and CDR2 from the germline V gene are MDHEN and SYDVKM. The CDR3 is made up of 15 amino acids. The CDR3 region has the DNA TGTGCCAGCAGTTTAGCAAATTATATGAACACTGAAGCTTTCTTT. Encoded protein: CASSLANYMNTEAFF. The full variable domain, in which reference TRBV28 and TRBJ1-1 provide the parts outside the CDR3, is DVKVTQSSRYLVKRTGEKVFLECVQDMDHENMFWYRQDPGLGLRLIYFSYDVKMKEKGDIPEGYSVSREKKERFSLILESASTNQTSMYLCASSLANYMNTEAFFGQGTRLTVV.

This clonotype appeared a few times. The chain is built from TRBV6-2 or TRBV6-3 and TRBJ1-5; the D gene is possibly TRBD1 (6 bases). CDR1 and CDR2 from the germline V gene are MNHEY and SVGEGT. The CDR3 runs to 14 residues. The V end lost 2 bases, the J end lost 5 bases, and 10 bases lay between the germline ends. Written as DNA, the CDR3 is TGTGCCAGCAGTTACGGGGGGGGCTATCAGCCCCAGCATTTT. This gives the protein CASSYGGGYQPQHF.

The chain carries TRBV5-6 and TRBJ2-7, with D unresolved. This CDR3 contains 15 residues. Germline-derived CDR1 and CDR2 are SGHDT and YYEEEE. V lost 4 bases and J lost 2, with 16 bases in between. CDR3 DNA: TGTGCCAGCAGCCTGTCCGGAACGTACCCCTACGAGCAGTACTTC. This translates into CASSLSGTYPYEQYF.

This chain joins TRBV20-1 and TRBJ2-2, with TRBD2 matching 9 bases. In germline, CDR1 is DFQATT, CDR2 SNEGSKA (reference sequence). CDR3 length: 16 residues. The V gene end was trimmed by 1 base and the J gene end by 3 bases; junction bases not matched to a gene: 6. CDR3 sequence (DNA): TGCAGTGCTAGAGGCGGGACTAGCTCCTACACCGGGGAGCTGTTTTTT. Its protein is CSARGGTSSYTGELFF.

The gene calls are TRBV7-9 and TRBJ2-7, with D tentatively TRBD2 (6 bases). The CDR3 runs to 11 residues. Germline values: CDR1 SEHNR, CDR2 FQNEAQ (reference sequence). The chain's CDR3 is CGWGETYEQYF. CDR3 bases: TGTGGCTGGGGGGAGACCTACGAGCAGTACTTC.

The rearrangement uses TRBV12-5 and TRBJ1-5, with D possibly TRBD1 on 5 matching bases. Trimming took 1 base from V and 5 from J, leaving 9 bases between them. Germline lookup yields CDR1 LGHNT and CDR2 FRNRAP. This CDR3 region has 14 residues. The CDR3 sequence is CASGLAPGYQPQHF. CDR3 sequence (DNA): TGTGCTAGTGGTTTGGCCCCAGGGTATCAGCCCCAGCATTTT.

The chain has TRBV4-3 and TRBJ2-2; possible D gene TRBD2, 6 bases. Per the germline V gene, CDR1 is LGHNA and CDR2 is YSLEER. The CDR3 covers 18 residues. V was trimmed by 0 bases and J by 6 bases, leaving 20 bases between them. The CDR3 spells CASSQDWSGDRAAGELFF. The CDR3 DNA is TGCGCCAGCAGCCAAGATTGGTCGGGAGATCGGGCCGCCGGGGAGCTGTTTTTT.

The chain joins TRBV3-1 to TRBJ2-2; TRBD1 might be the D (6 bases). With 4 bases removed from V and 1 base from J, the gap between germline ends came to 13 bases. This CDR3 has 16 residues. Germline assignment: CDR1 LGHDT and CDR2 YNNKEL (reference sequence). CDR3 sequence (DNA): TGTGCCAGCAGCCCAAGAGACAGGAAGAACACCGGGGAGCTGTTTTTT. Translated, it gives CASSPRDRKNTGELFF.

As DNA, the CDR3 is TGTGCCAGTAGTATGGACGGAAACACCATATATTTT. The encoded protein is CASSMDGNTIYF. The chain carries TRBV19 and TRBJ1-3; D is ambiguous. This CDR3 is 12 amino acids long. V was cut by 3 bases and J by 4 bases, with 4 bases left in between. The germline CDR1 and CDR2 sequences are LNHDA and SQIVND (reference sequence).

The V and J genes are TRBV7-9 and TRBJ2-1; the D is unclear. The V gene lost 2 bases and the J gene lost 7 bases, with 12 bases spanning the gap. The germline V gene has CDR1 SEHNR and CDR2 FQNEAQ (reference sequence). The CDR3 loop spans 14 amino acids. DNA of the CDR3: TGTGCCAGCAGCTTACCCCGGCTTGGGAATGAGCAGTTCTTC. Amino acids: CASSLPRLGNEQFF.

This clonotype was observed a single time. J is TRBJ1-5 and V is TRBV25-1; tentatively, D is TRBD1 (5 bases). CDR1 and CDR2 (germline): MGHDK, SYGVNS. This CDR3 comprises 14 residues. The V end lost 1 base, the J end lost 6 bases, and 10 bases lay between the germline ends. This chain's CDR3 is CASSESGGTQPQHF. The CDR3 DNA reads TGTGCCAGCAGTGAATCGGGGGGTACTCAGCCCCAGCATTTT.

The chain couples TRBV27 to TRBJ2-1; 8 nucleotides align to TRBD2. CDR1 and CDR2 (germline): MNHEY, SMNVEV (reference sequence). The trim removed 6 bases at V and 3 bases at J, leaving 4 bases unmatched. CDR3 length equals 14 residues. DNA for the CDR3: TGTGCCAGCAGCGGGGGGGCTGGCTACAATGAGCAGTTCTTC. It is translated as CASSGGAGYNEQFF.

The J gene is TRBJ2-3, the V gene TRBV9, with 11 bases that match TRBD2. V shed 0 bases and J 2 bases; nucleotides not matched to a gene: 5. This CDR3 spans 17 amino acids. CDR1 SGDLS and CDR2 YYNGEE come from the germline V gene. The CDR3 is CASSVAGTSGYTDTQYF. The CDR3 bases are TGTGCCAGCAGCGTAGCCGGGACTAGCGGCTACACAGATACGCAGTATTTT.

The chain employs TRBV9 and TRBJ1-2; D remains unclear. The V end was cut by 0 bases, the J end by 8 bases, with 14 bases between. The germline V gene encodes CDR1 SGDLS and CDR2 YYNGEE. The CDR3 spans 14 residues. The CDR3 spells CASSVGSSMDGYTF. The DNA of the CDR3 is TGTGCCAGCAGCGTAGGGTCCAGCATGGACGGCTACACCTTC.

This sequence joins TRBV3-1 and TRBJ2-7, with a weak D call TRBD2 (5 bases). The CDR3 consists of 14 residues. Germline CDR1 reads LGHDT; CDR2 reads YNNKEL (reference sequence). V was pared by 4 bases and J by 3 bases, with 13 bases between. The CDR3, as DNA: TGTGCCAGCAGCCCTGAGCCACTAGTCTACGAGCAGTACTTC. Translated, it gives CASSPEPLVYEQYF.

This chain joins TRBV3-1 and TRBJ2-2; D possibly corresponds to TRBD2 (6 bases). Per germline, CDR1 LGHDT and CDR2 YNNKEL (reference sequence). CDR3 size: 17 residues. Trimming left V 4 bases short and J 6 bases short, with 21 bases between. The DNA for the CDR3 is TGTGCCAGCAGCCCACTCGGAGGGCTAGCCGGCGCCGGGGAGCTGTTTTTT. Protein product: CASSPLGGLAGAGELFF.